This note documents a single T cell receptor (beta chain) sequence. Antigen: not known. TCRdb used MiXCR to reprocess the 5' RACE reads, holding one entry per CDR3 protein. This table holds tens of thousands of distinct CDR3 sequences, 15% found once. The germline V gene encodes CDR1 PRHDT and CDR2 FYEKMQ (reference sequence). The CDR3 consists of 15 residues. The trim removed 5 bases at V and 4 bases at J, leaving 7 bases unmatched. The data were taken from a study of early T cells in non-severe SARS-CoV-2 infection. Study-wide results and caveats: VDJdb-based annotation leaned toward anti-spike CD8 responses and missed private and CD4 specificities.

The receptor was derived from an adult who was a healthcare worker with PCR-confirmed SARS-CoV-2 infection or an uninfected control (not recorded which). This rearrangement joins TRBV13 to TRBJ2-7; 11 nucleotides match TRBD2. The sample comprised whole blood. CDR3 DNA sequence: TGTGCCAGCAGCGACGGACTAGCGGGTCATTACGAGCAGTACTTC. It specifies CASSDGLAGHYEQYF.